The 4 T cell receptor beta chains in this list originate from one sample, sequenced in a study of shared clonotypes between healthy human individuals. Clones were sequenced by immunoSEQ multiplex PCR, and TCRdb holds only the in-frame ones, with some missing. The data show around 1.4 million clones, with 97% to 99% seen just once and about 0.4% held by the top ten. The sample comprised naive CD4+ T cells sorted from blood. The subset denotes: CD45RA+ positively selected. These receptors all stem from a man aged 25 to 40 in good health.

The gene calls are TRBV6-6 and TRBJ2-1; 7 nucleotides align to TRBD1. The CDR3 spans 15 residues. Looked up from germline, CDR1 is MNHNY and CDR2 is SVGAGI (reference sequence). The V segment lost 0 bases and the J segment 4 bases; nucleotides outside the gene matches: 3. The CDR3 is CASSYSLDRYNEQFF. DNA for the CDR3: TGTGCCAGCAGTTACTCTCTGGACAGGTACAATGAGCAGTTCTTC.

The chain recombines TRBV5-5 with TRBJ1-5; TRBD1 matches 8 bases. The CDR3 totals 16 residues. Germline CDR1 SGHKS, CDR2 YYEKEE (reference sequence). Losses at the gene ends were 5 bases for V and 0 bases for J; bases not matched to a gene: 7. The CDR3 here is CASSQTGASSNQPQHF. CDR3 bases: TGTGCCAGCAGTCAGACAGGGGCGAGTAGCAATCAGCCCCAGCATTTT.

The J gene is TRBJ2-5, the V gene TRBV6-5; 9 positions match TRBD1. The CDR3 is 14 amino acids. The ends lost 6 bases at V and 5 bases at J; junction bases unmatched: 7. CDR1 is MNHEY and CDR2 is SVGAGI in the germline V gene. CDR3 DNA: TGTGCCAGCAGCCGGACAGGGGATTCGGAGACCCAGTACTTC. Its protein product is CASSRTGDSETQYF.

J is TRBJ2-3 and V is TRBV7-8; maybe TRBD1 (6 bases). There are 15 residues in the CDR3. Germline V gene lookup returns CDR1 SGHVS and CDR2 FQNEAQ. V was pared by 0 bases and J by 0 bases, with 7 bases between. CDR3 sequence: CASSLARGSTDTQYF. The CDR3 DNA sequence: TGTGCCAGCAGCTTAGCCAGGGGAAGCACAGATACGCAGTATTTT. Together with reference TRBV7-8 and TRBJ2-3, the CDR3 gives the full variable domain: GAGVSQSPRYKVAKRGQDVALRCDPISGHVSLFWYQQALGQGPEFLTYFQNEAQLDKSGLPSDRFFAERPEGSVSTLKIQRTQQEDSAVYLCASSLARGSTDTQYFGPGTRLTVL.